These 13 T cell receptor beta chains were sequenced from one sample in a study of ipilimumab plus nivolumab after autologous stem cell transplantation. Using immunoSEQ multiplex PCR, the repertoire was profiled, and TCRdb retains in-frame clones only, with some absent. Of approximately 80,000 clones detected, around 80% appear once; the ten largest clones hold roughly 2.2%. Sequences were derived from PBMCs, sampled in a trial of ipilimumab plus nivolumab as post-transplant consolidation. All receptors derive from a male donor with diffuse large B-cell lymphoma.

The J gene is TRBJ1-2, the V gene TRBV6-6, with D perhaps TRBD1 (5 bases). V was pared by 5 bases and J by 6 bases, with 16 bases between. CDR1 is MNHNY and CDR2 is SVGAGI in the germline V gene (reference sequence). The CDR3 runs 14 residues. The DNA for the CDR3 is TGTGCCAGCAGTATACCTGGGCAGGGCCATGGCTACACCTTC. Encoded protein: CASSIPGQGHGYTF.

This chain joins TRBV11-2 and TRBJ2-2; 7 nucleotides line up with TRBD1. Germline V gene data show CDR1 as SGHAT and CDR2 as FQNNGV. The CDR3 consists of 15 residues. The V segment lost 8 bases and the J segment 6 bases; nucleotides outside the gene matches: 12. The CDR3 here is CASGPGQPGAGELFF. DNA of the CDR3: TGTGCCAGCGGCCCGGGACAGCCAGGGGCCGGGGAGCTGTTTTTT.

Of note for this clone: The same CDR3 arises from other DNA sequences in this sample as well. The chain couples TRBV12-5 to TRBJ1-5; tentatively, D is TRBD1 (5 bases). V was trimmed by 6 bases and J by 0 bases, leaving 9 bases between them. The length of the CDR3 is 14 residues. In germline, CDR1 is LGHNT, CDR2 FRNRAP. DNA of the CDR3: TGTGCTAGTGGCGACAGTTATAGCAATCAGCCCCAGCATTTT. Protein sequence: CASGDSYSNQPQHF.

The chain recombines TRBV5-4 with TRBJ1-2; 11 bases align to TRBD1. The V segment lost 0 bases and the J segment 6 bases; nucleotides outside the gene matches: 16. This CDR3 is built from 19 residues. Germline lookup yields CDR1 SGHNT and CDR2 YYREEE (reference sequence). CDR3 sequence reads: CASSLDLGTGGKRRDGYTF. In nucleotides, the CDR3 is TGTGCCAGCAGCTTGGATTTGGGGACAGGGGGAAAGCGACGGGATGGCTACACCTTC.

V and J are TRBV6-6 and TRBJ2-2; 7 positions agree with TRBD1. The length of the CDR3 is 13 residues. With 4 bases clipped from V and 8 bases from J, the junction kept 4 bases outside the gene matches. Germline values: CDR1 MNHNY, CDR2 SVGAGI (reference sequence). The CDR3 spells CASSSTGRGELFF. The DNA for the CDR3 is TGTGCCAGCAGTTCGACAGGGCGTGGGGAGCTGTTTTTT.

V is TRBV4-2 and J is TRBJ2-5, with unresolved D. Germline CDR1 and CDR2: LGHNA and YNFKEQ. Trimming stripped 1 base from V and 4 bases from J, with 13 bases between. The CDR3 contains 15 residues. CDR3 nucleotide sequence: TGTGCCAGCAGCCAAGTTGATTCCAGCCGAGAGACCCAGTACTTC. Translated, it gives CASSQVDSSRETQYF.

This chain connects TRBV23-1 to TRBJ1-5; the D gene is possibly TRBD1 (5 bases). TRBV23-1 is an ORF; its function is uncertain. The CDR3 extends over 16 amino acids. Between the trimmed V and J ends, which lost 6 bases and 3 bases, there was a span of 18 bases. The CDR3 bases are TGCGCCAGCAGACCCCCTGGTTCAGGGATCAATCAGCCCCAGCATTTT. Residues: CASRPPGSGINQPQHF.

This clone was recorded only once. The DNA for the CDR3 is TGCGCCAGCAGCTTGGGACTTCAAAGCCTCAATGAGCAGTTCTTC. Its translation is CASSLGLQSLNEQFF. The gene calls are TRBV5-1 and TRBJ2-1; D uncertain. The CDR3 totals 15 residues. The V gene's germline CDR1 is SGHRS and CDR2 YFSETQ. Trimming left V 0 bases short and J 6 bases short, with 13 bases between.

The chain joins TRBV28 to TRBJ1-4; unclear D gene. Trimming took 5 bases from V and 4 from J, leaving 14 bases between them. Germline V lookup: CDR1 MDHEN, CDR2 SYDVKM. The CDR3 is made up of 15 amino acids. The CDR3 DNA is TGTGCCAGCAGTCCTAACGCGGGAGATAATGAAAAACTGTTTTTT. Its protein product is CASSPNAGDNEKLFF.

This rearrangement joins TRBV11-2 to TRBJ2-3; D is possibly TRBD1 (6 bases). CDR3 length equals 16 residues. V was trimmed by 5 bases and J by 0 bases, leaving 15 bases between them. The germline V gene has CDR1 SGHAT and CDR2 FQNNGV. DNA for the CDR3: TGTGCCAGCAGCCCGAGACGGACAGCCAGCACAGATACGCAGTATTTT. It codes for CASSPRRTASTDTQYF. Complete variable domain (other parts from reference TRBV11-2 and TRBJ2-3): EAGVAQSPRYKIIEKRQSVAFWCNPISGHATLYWYQQILGQGPKLLIQFQNNGVVDDSQLPKDRFSAERLKGVDSTLKIQPAKLEDSAVYLCASSPRRTASTDTQYFGPGTRLTVL.

The CDR3 sequence: CASSPRDEQYF. DNA for the CDR3: TGTGCCAGCAGCCCCAGGGACGAGCAGTACTTC. This chain connects TRBV7-9 to TRBJ2-7, with a possible D match to TRBD1 (5 bases). The CDR3 totals 11 residues. CDR1 SEHNR and CDR2 FQNEAQ come from the germline V gene (reference sequence). V was trimmed by 5 bases and J by 5 bases, leaving 7 bases between them.

The V call is TRBV6-5, the J call TRBJ1-1; 7 bases agree with TRBD1. V lost 6 bases, J lost 5 bases, and 12 bases stayed unmatched. This CDR3 is 15 amino acids long. Germline loops: CDR1 MNHEY, CDR2 SVGAGI. The DNA of the CDR3 is TGTGCCAGCAGCCCCAGGAGGGGGCGTTGGACTGAAGCTTTCTTT. Translation: CASSPRRGRWTEAFF.

V is TRBV19 and J is TRBJ1-4; perhaps TRBD1 as D (6 bases). V lost 6 bases and J lost 3, with 14 bases in between. This CDR3 is built from 15 residues. Germline V gene lookup returns CDR1 LNHDA and CDR2 SQIVND (reference sequence). CDR3 protein: CASSRLWTANEKLFF. The CDR3 DNA follows: TGTGCCAGTAGCCGCCTGTGGACAGCTAATGAAAAACTGTTTTTT.